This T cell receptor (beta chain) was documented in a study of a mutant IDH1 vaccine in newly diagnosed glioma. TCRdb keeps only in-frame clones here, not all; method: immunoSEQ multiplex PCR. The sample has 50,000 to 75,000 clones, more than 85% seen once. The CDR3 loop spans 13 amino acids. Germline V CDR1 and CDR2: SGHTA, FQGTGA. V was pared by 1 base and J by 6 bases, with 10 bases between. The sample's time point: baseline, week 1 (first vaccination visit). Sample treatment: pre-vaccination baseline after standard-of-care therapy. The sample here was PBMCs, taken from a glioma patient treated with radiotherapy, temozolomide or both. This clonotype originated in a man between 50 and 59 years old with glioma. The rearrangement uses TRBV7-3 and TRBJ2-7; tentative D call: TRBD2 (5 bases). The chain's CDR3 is CASSLIREREQYF. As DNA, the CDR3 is TGTGCCAGCAGCTTAATACGGGAACGCGAGCAGTACTTC.